The clone carrying this T cell receptor (beta chain) was counted between two and nine times. Its specificity is unknown. Each person with ophthalmopathy scored at least 3 on the Clinical Activity Score, reached NOSPECS grade 4 or higher, and had been ill under 3 months. Exclusion of a patient resulted from uncontrolled infection, other autoimmune disease, pregnancy or lactation. TCR beta CDR3 regions were amplified from RNA transcripts. The primer set for the first-round RT-PCR of the TCR CDR3 was HTBI. TCRdb reanalysed the multiplex PCR reads using MiXCR and keeps one entry per CDR3 protein. The table records about 520,000 distinct CDR3 sequences, 24% of them present only once. This record comes from a study of T cells in Graves' hyperthyroidism and ophthalmopathy. Study at large: Sampling of peripheral blood happened at initial diagnosis, prior to any treatment. Points from the study as a whole: Most expanded thyroid clonotypes above 0.001 also appeared in blood.

The CDR3 spans 14 residues. Deletions cut 4 bases from V and 3 bases from J, with 13 bases between. The chain recombines TRBV12-3 or TRBV12-4 with TRBJ2-7; the D is unclear. The sequencing input was blood. The source of this sequence is a woman in her 30s with Graves' ophthalmopathy. The CDR3 DNA reads as TGTGCCAGCAGTTCCGCCCCGATTAACTACGAGCAGTACTTC. Amino acids: CASSSAPINYEQYF.